Listed below are T cell receptor beta chains from one sample, sequenced in a study of blood T cell repertoires in COVID-19. Clones were sequenced by immunoSEQ multiplex PCR, and TCRdb holds only the in-frame ones, with some missing. Altogether around 200,000 clones are present, 80% to 85% being singletons, with the ten largest covering roughly 15%. The sequencing sample was made of peripheral blood. The source of these receptors is a woman in her seventies with COVID-19, enrolled during active disease. Each CDR3 is given with its conserved first and last residue. A D gene is named only where the DNA matches it firmly. Not all rows give a size; the values are once, few, many and, for expanded clones, a class.

size	V	J	D	CDR3	DNA
.	TRBV6-5	TRBJ1-5	.	CASRSAGYNQPQHF	TGTGCCAGCAGATCAGCAGGGTACAATCAGCCCCAGCATTTT
.	TRBV28	TRBJ1-2	TRBD1	CASSLRTGGVHGYTF	TGTGCCAGCAGTTTAAGAACAGGGGGCGTTCATGGCTACACCTTC
.	TRBV2	TRBJ2-7	.	CASTLEGRSNEQYF	TGTGCCAGCACCCTCGAGGGCAGATCGAACGAGCAGTACTTC
.	TRBV5-1	TRBJ2-3	TRBD1	CASSTGTASTDTQYF	TGCGCCAGCAGCACCGGGACAGCGAGCACAGATACGCAGTATTTT
.	TRBV6-2/TRBV6-3	TRBJ2-7	TRBD2	CASSYLGGVYEQYF	TGTGCCAGCAGTTACCTCGGGGGGGTCTACGAGCAGTACTTC
.	TRBV27	TRBJ1-3	TRBD1	CASSSTGRNTIYF	TGTGCCAGCAGTTCGACAGGGCGCAACACCATATATTTT
once	TRBV28	TRBJ2-3	TRBD2	CASSSAGGPRTDTQYF	TGTGCCAGCAGTTCAGCGGGGGGCCCTCGCACAGATACGCAGTATTTT
.	TRBV2	TRBJ2-4	TRBD2	CASSDDSGTAKNIQYF	TGTGCCAGCAGTGACGATAGCGGGACGGCCAAAAACATTCAGTACTTC
.	TRBV27	TRBJ2-7	TRBD1	CASSRQGTGHYEQYF	TGTGCCAGCAGTCGCCAAGGGACAGGCCACTACGAGCAGTACTTC
.	TRBV5-4	TRBJ1-2	TRBD1	CASSSGGQGARHNYGYTF	TGTGCCAGCAGCTCCGGGGGGCAGGGGGCGCGTCACAACTATGGCTACACCTTC
once	TRBV19	TRBJ2-7	TRBD2	CASSTGSGSAYEQYF	TGTGCCAGTAGTACAGGTAGCGGGAGCGCTTACGAGCAGTACTTC
.	TRBV18	TRBJ2-2	TRBD1	CASSPTGSNTGELFF	TGTGCCAGCTCGCCGACAGGGTCCAACACCGGGGAGCTGTTTTTT
.	TRBV28	TRBJ2-7	.	CASSHFYEQYF	TGTGCCAGCAGTCACTTCTACGAGCAGTACTTC
.	TRBV25-1	TRBJ1-4	.	CASSEASGKVYRKLFF	TGTGCCAGCAGTGAGGCTTCGGGGAAGGTCTATCGAAAACTGTTTTTT